This T cell receptor (beta chain) was recorded in a study of long-term antiretroviral therapy in people with HIV. Study-level points and caveats: Diversity measured after ART increased yet remained under transplant donor controls.

V gave up 4 bases and J gave up 4 bases; unmatched junction bases: 7. The germline V gene encodes CDR1 SGHDT and CDR2 YYEEEE. The CDR3 is made up of 15 amino acids. In the case of this clone: The target antigen is unknown.

The assay, immunoSEQ v3.0, was run at survey level. Clones were read by immunoSEQ multiplex PCR, and TCRdb kept only the in-frame ones, dropping some. Seen here are 20,000 to 25,000 clones, around three quarters observed once, and the top ten hold 11% to 15%. The chain employs TRBV5-6 and TRBJ2-3, with TRBD1 matching over 9 bases. The TCR comes from a woman younger than 45 with HIV. The sequencing used unsorted PBMCs, collected 2.9 years after starting antiretroviral therapy. CDR3 amino acids: CASSLGTGKADTQYF. DNA of the CDR3: TGTGCCAGCAGCCTAGGGACAGGGAAAGCAGATACGCAGTATTTT.